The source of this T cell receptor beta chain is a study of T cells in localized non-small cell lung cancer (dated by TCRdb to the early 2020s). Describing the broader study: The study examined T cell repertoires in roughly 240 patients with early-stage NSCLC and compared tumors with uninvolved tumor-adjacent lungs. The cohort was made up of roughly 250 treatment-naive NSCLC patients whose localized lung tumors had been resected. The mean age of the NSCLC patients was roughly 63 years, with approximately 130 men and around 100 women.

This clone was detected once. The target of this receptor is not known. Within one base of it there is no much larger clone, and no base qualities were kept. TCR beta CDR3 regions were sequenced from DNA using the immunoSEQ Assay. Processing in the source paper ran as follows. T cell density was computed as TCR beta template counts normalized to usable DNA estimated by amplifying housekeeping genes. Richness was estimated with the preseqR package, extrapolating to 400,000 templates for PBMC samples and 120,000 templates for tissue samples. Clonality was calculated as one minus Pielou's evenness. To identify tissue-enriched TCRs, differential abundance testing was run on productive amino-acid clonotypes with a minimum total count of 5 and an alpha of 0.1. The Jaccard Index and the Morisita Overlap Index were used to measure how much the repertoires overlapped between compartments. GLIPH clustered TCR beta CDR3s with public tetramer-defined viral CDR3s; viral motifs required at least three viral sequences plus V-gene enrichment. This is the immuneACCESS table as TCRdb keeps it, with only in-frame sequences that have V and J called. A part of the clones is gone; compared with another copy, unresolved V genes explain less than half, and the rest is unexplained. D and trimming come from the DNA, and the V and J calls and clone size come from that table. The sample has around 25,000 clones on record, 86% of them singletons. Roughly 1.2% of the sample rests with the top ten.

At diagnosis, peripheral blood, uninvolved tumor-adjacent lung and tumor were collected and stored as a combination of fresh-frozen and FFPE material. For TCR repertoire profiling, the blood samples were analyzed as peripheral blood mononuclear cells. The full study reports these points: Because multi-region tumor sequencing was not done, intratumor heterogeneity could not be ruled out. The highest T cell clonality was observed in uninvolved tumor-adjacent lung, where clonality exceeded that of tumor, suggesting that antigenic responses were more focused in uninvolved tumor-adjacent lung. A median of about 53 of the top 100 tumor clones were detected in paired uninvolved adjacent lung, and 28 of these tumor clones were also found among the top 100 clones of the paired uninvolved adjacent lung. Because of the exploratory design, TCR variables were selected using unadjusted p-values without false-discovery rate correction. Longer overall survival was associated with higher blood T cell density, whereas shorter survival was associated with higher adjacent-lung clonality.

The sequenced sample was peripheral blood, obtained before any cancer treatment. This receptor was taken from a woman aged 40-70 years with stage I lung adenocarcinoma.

CDR3 sequence: CASSPFTDTQYF. The DNA reads as follows: TGTGCCAGCAGCCCCTTCACAGATACGCAGTATTTT. The rearranged segments are TRBV9 and TRBJ2-3; no D gene is confidently identified. The CDR3 spans 12 residues, from the cysteine through the phenylalanine. CDR3 DNA only is kept here, 36 bases in frame from base 1. The germline V gene gives CDR1 as SGDLS and CDR2 as YYNGEE. Trimming costs V 4 bases and J 2 bases, and their ends lie 5 bases apart.